A selection of T cell receptor beta chains follows, all from one sample in a study of CD8+ T cells in alopecia areata. Profiled with immunoSEQ multiplex PCR; TCRdb holds only in-frame clones, not every one. This sample has around 210,000 clones; roughly three fifths occur once, and the top ten carry around 5.1%. The sequencing sample was made of CD8+ T cells sorted from blood. The source is a human donor in good health. The CDR3 runs from the conserved cysteine through the conserved F or W. Each record gives: clone size, D gene, J gene, V gene, CDR3 DNA, CDR3 protein. D genes are given only for firm matches. Only part of the rows carry a size: once, few, many, or a class if the clone is expanded.

clone size: .
D gene: .
J gene: TRBJ1-1
V gene: TRBV4-1
CDR3 DNA: TGCGCCAGCAGCCAAGTGTGGGGGAAGAACACTGAAGCTTTCTTT
CDR3 protein: CASSQVWGKNTEAFF

clone size: .
D gene: TRBD1
J gene: TRBJ1-1
V gene: TRBV11-2
CDR3 DNA: TGTGCCAGCAACTTCAGACAGGGGGCTGAAGCTTTCTTT
CDR3 protein: CASNFRQGAEAFF

clone size: .
D gene: .
J gene: TRBJ2-1
V gene: TRBV11-2
CDR3 DNA: TGTGCCAGCACCCTCACGCCAGGTTCCTACAATGAGCAGTTCTTC
CDR3 protein: CASTLTPGSYNEQFF

clone size: .
D gene: .
J gene: TRBJ2-6
V gene: TRBV13
CDR3 DNA: TGTGCCAGCAGCTTTGGGGGTGAGGCGGGCCCCTCTGGGGCCAACGTCCTGACTTTC
CDR3 protein: CASSFGGEAGPSGANVLTF

clone size: few
D gene: .
J gene: TRBJ1-1
V gene: TRBV23-1
CDR3 DNA: TGCGCCAGCAGACTGGGGGGGATGGTAAACACTGAAGCTTTCTTT
CDR3 protein: CASRLGGMVNTEAFF

clone size: .
D gene: .
J gene: TRBJ2-5
V gene: TRBV5-1
CDR3 DNA: TGCGCCAGCAGCTTGGTCGGACAACAGTACCAAGAGACCCAGTACTTC
CDR3 protein: CASSLVGQQYQETQYF

clone size: .
D gene: .
J gene: TRBJ2-5
V gene: TRBV2
CDR3 DNA: TGTGCCAGCAGTGCCCCGGAAGGGGTAGAGACCCAGTACTTC
CDR3 protein: CASSAPEGVETQYF

clone size: .
D gene: .
J gene: TRBJ1-6
V gene: TRBV15
CDR3 DNA: TGTGCCACCAGCAGAGACCGGGCCTCAAATTCACCCCTCCACTTT
CDR3 protein: CATSRDRASNSPLHF

clone size: .
D gene: .
J gene: TRBJ1-5
V gene: TRBV27
CDR3 DNA: TGTGCCAGCAGTTATGGGGCCCAGCCCCAGCATTTT
CDR3 protein: CASSYGAQPQHF

clone size: .
D gene: TRBD1
J gene: TRBJ1-1
V gene: TRBV11-2
CDR3 DNA: TGTGCCAGCAGCCTAACAGGGGTCTGGGCTGAAGCTTTCTTT
CDR3 protein: CASSLTGVWAEAFF

clone size: few
D gene: TRBD2
J gene: TRBJ2-7
V gene: TRBV13
CDR3 DNA: TGTGCCAGCAGCCTGACTAGCGGGGGGCAGAGCTCCTACGAGCAGTACTTC
CDR3 protein: CASSLTSGGQSSYEQYF

clone size: .
D gene: TRBD1
J gene: TRBJ2-7
V gene: TRBV4-1
CDR3 DNA: TGCGCCAGCAGCCAAAACAGGGGATACGAGCAGTACTTC
CDR3 protein: CASSQNRGYEQYF

clone size: .
D gene: TRBD2
J gene: TRBJ2-3
V gene: TRBV6-1
CDR3 DNA: TGTGCCACCCCCGGGACTAGGGCAGATACGCAGTATTTT
CDR3 protein: CATPGTRADTQYF

clone size: .
D gene: TRBD1
J gene: TRBJ2-7
V gene: TRBV29-1
CDR3 DNA: TGCAGCGTTGATAAGGGACAGGGATCCTACGAGCAGTACTTC
CDR3 protein: CSVDKGQGSYEQYF

clone size: .
D gene: .
J gene: TRBJ1-1
V gene: TRBV29-1
CDR3 DNA: TGCAGCGTTGAGACAGACAAAAACACTGAAGCTTTCTTT
CDR3 protein: CSVETDKNTEAFF

clone size: few
D gene: .
J gene: TRBJ2-1
V gene: TRBV5-1
CDR3 DNA: TGCGCCAGCAGCTTGGGCGGTTACAATGAGCAGTTCTTC
CDR3 protein: CASSLGGYNEQFF

clone size: .
D gene: TRBD1
J gene: TRBJ1-2
V gene: TRBV7-9
CDR3 DNA: TGTGCCAGCAGCTTGACAGGGGGGAACTATGGCTACACCTTC
CDR3 protein: CASSLTGGNYGYTF

clone size: .
D gene: .
J gene: TRBJ2-5
V gene: TRBV11-1
CDR3 DNA: TGTGCCAGCAGCTTACCAGGGGGGTACGGAGAGACCCAGTACTTC
CDR3 protein: CASSLPGGYGETQYF

clone size: medium-sized
D gene: TRBD2
J gene: TRBJ2-7
V gene: TRBV29-1
CDR3 DNA: TGCAGCGTTGAACTAGCGGACTACGAGCAGTACTTC
CDR3 protein: CSVELADYEQYF

clone size: .
D gene: TRBD2
J gene: TRBJ2-3
V gene: TRBV13
CDR3 DNA: TGTGCCAGCAACCCGACTAGCGGTAGCACAGATACGCAGTATTTT
CDR3 protein: CASNPTSGSTDTQYF

clone size: few
D gene: TRBD2
J gene: TRBJ2-5
V gene: TRBV10-1
CDR3 DNA: TGCGCCAGCAGTGACCCAGGACTAGCGGGGAATAAAGAGACCCAGTACTTC
CDR3 protein: CASSDPGLAGNKETQYF

clone size: .
D gene: TRBD2
J gene: TRBJ2-1
V gene: TRBV7-3
CDR3 DNA: TGTGCCAGCAGCTCAGGACTAGCGAGGGACAATGAGCAGTTCTTC
CDR3 protein: CASSSGLARDNEQFF

clone size: .
D gene: .
J gene: TRBJ1-1
V gene: TRBV4-1
CDR3 DNA: TGCGCCAGCAGCCAAGAGGAGGGAATGAACACTGAAGCTTTCTTT
CDR3 protein: CASSQEEGMNTEAFF

clone size: .
D gene: .
J gene: TRBJ2-1
V gene: TRBV4-1
CDR3 DNA: TGCGCCAGCAGCCAAGGTACCCTGGGGTTCTTC
CDR3 protein: CASSQGTLGFF

clone size: .
D gene: .
J gene: TRBJ2-3
V gene: TRBV13
CDR3 DNA: TGTGCCAGCAGCCAACTAAAGGGGCGGAGCACAGATACGCAGTATTTT
CDR3 protein: CASSQLKGRSTDTQYF

clone size: .
D gene: .
J gene: TRBJ2-7
V gene: TRBV19
CDR3 DNA: TGTGCCAGTAGTATAGATCTTTTGGCGTTGGACGAGCAGTACTTC
CDR3 protein: CASSIDLLALDEQYF

clone size: .
D gene: .
J gene: TRBJ1-5
V gene: TRBV27
CDR3 DNA: TGTGCCAGCACCCTACGCCAGGGTTGGGGACAGCCCCAGCATTTT
CDR3 protein: CASTLRQGWGQPQHF

clone size: .
D gene: TRBD1
J gene: TRBJ2-1
V gene: TRBV7-8
CDR3 DNA: TGTGCCAGCAGCCCCCCATGGGTAAAGGGGGCCACCTACAATGAGCAGTTCTTC
CDR3 protein: CASSPPWVKGATYNEQFF

clone size: .
D gene: TRBD1
J gene: TRBJ2-1
V gene: TRBV6-5
CDR3 DNA: TGTGCCAGCAGTTCGACAGGGTCAGGGAATGAGCAGTTCTTC
CDR3 protein: CASSSTGSGNEQFF

clone size: .
D gene: .
J gene: TRBJ2-5
V gene: TRBV6-5
CDR3 DNA: TGTGCCAGCAGTCTTCAGGGACGGGACCAAGAGACCCAGTACTTC
CDR3 protein: CASSLQGRDQETQYF

clone size: .
D gene: .
J gene: TRBJ2-1
V gene: TRBV30
CDR3 DNA: TGTGCCTGGAGTTCGGTCGATGAGCAGTTCTTC
CDR3 protein: CAWSSVDEQFF

clone size: once
D gene: .
J gene: TRBJ2-3
V gene: TRBV7-8
CDR3 DNA: TGTGCCAGCAGCTACCCGGGTTGGGCTAGCACAGATACGCAGTATTTT
CDR3 protein: CASSYPGWASTDTQYF

clone size: .
D gene: TRBD1
J gene: TRBJ1-2
V gene: TRBV2
CDR3 DNA: TGTGCCAGCCGCCAGGGACAGGGGGCCCCGCTCTATGGCTACACCTTC
CDR3 protein: CASRQGQGAPLYGYTF

clone size: few
D gene: TRBD1
J gene: TRBJ1-6
V gene: TRBV5-5
CDR3 DNA: TGTGCCAGCAGTCGTGACAGGGGCGGAAATTCACCCCTCCACTTT
CDR3 protein: CASSRDRGGNSPLHF

clone size: .
D gene: .
J gene: TRBJ1-5
V gene: TRBV6-6
CDR3 DNA: TGTGCCAGCAGTTACTCTGGGGACAGCAATCAGCCCCAGCATTTT
CDR3 protein: CASSYSGDSNQPQHF

clone size: .
D gene: .
J gene: TRBJ2-2
V gene: TRBV13
CDR3 DNA: TGTGCCAGCAGGGCCGGGACGGTGAACACCGGGGAGCTGTTTTTT
CDR3 protein: CASRAGTVNTGELFF

clone size: .
D gene: .
J gene: TRBJ1-1
V gene: TRBV27
CDR3 DNA: TGTGCCAGCAGTTTATCGGACAGGAACACTGAAGCTTTCTTT
CDR3 protein: CASSLSDRNTEAFF

clone size: few
D gene: .
J gene: TRBJ2-7
V gene: TRBV13
CDR3 DNA: TGTGCCAGCAGCCCTGGTAGTAGGAATTCCTACGAGCAGTACTTC
CDR3 protein: CASSPGSRNSYEQYF

clone size: .
D gene: .
J gene: TRBJ1-2
V gene: TRBV9
CDR3 DNA: TGTGCCAGCAGCGTGTCTCGGACGGGAGGCTATGGCTACACCTTC
CDR3 protein: CASSVSRTGGYGYTF

clone size: .
D gene: .
J gene: TRBJ1-1
V gene: TRBV4-1
CDR3 DNA: TGCGCCAGCAGCCCCGGGAGGAAGAACACTGAAGCTTTCTTT
CDR3 protein: CASSPGRKNTEAFF

clone size: .
D gene: .
J gene: TRBJ2-7
V gene: TRBV5-1
CDR3 DNA: TGCGCCAGCAGCTTGGCCGGAGCAGCAGTAAACGACGAGCAGTACTTC
CDR3 protein: CASSLAGAAVNDEQYF

clone size: .
D gene: TRBD1
J gene: TRBJ2-2
V gene: TRBV10-1
CDR3 DNA: TGCGCCAGCAGTGAGGGGACAGGCCCCGGAGCCGGGGAGCTGTTTTTT
CDR3 protein: CASSEGTGPGAGELFF

clone size: .
D gene: .
J gene: TRBJ1-1
V gene: TRBV7-9
CDR3 DNA: TGTGCCAGCAGCTTCTCAGGGACAGAAGCTTTCTTT
CDR3 protein: CASSFSGTEAFF

clone size: few
D gene: .
J gene: TRBJ1-2
V gene: TRBV27
CDR3 DNA: TGTGCCAGCTGGGGGGACCGTGGGGGGCCCGACTATGGCTACACCTTC
CDR3 protein: CASWGDRGGPDYGYTF

clone size: .
D gene: .
J gene: TRBJ2-3
V gene: TRBV4-2
CDR3 DNA: TGTGCCAGCAGCCAAGACCAGGGGAGAGAAGATACGCAGTATTTT
CDR3 protein: CASSQDQGREDTQYF

clone size: .
D gene: .
J gene: TRBJ1-2
V gene: TRBV4-1
CDR3 DNA: TGCGCCAGCAGCGAAGTCTGGAACGGGGGTAACTATGGCTACACCTTC
CDR3 protein: CASSEVWNGGNYGYTF

clone size: .
D gene: TRBD1
J gene: TRBJ2-7
V gene: TRBV23-1
CDR3 DNA: TGCGCCAGCCACGCCCGCGGGACAGGGCTAGACCCCAAACTCGAGCAGTACTTC
CDR3 protein: CASHARGTGLDPKLEQYF

clone size: .
D gene: .
J gene: TRBJ2-7
V gene: TRBV7-9
CDR3 DNA: TGTGCCAGCAGCGCCCAAGAAGTATCGTGGGGGCGGTCCGAGCAGTACTTC
CDR3 protein: CASSAQEVSWGRSEQYF

clone size: .
D gene: TRBD2
J gene: TRBJ2-1
V gene: TRBV6-1
CDR3 DNA: TGTGCCAGCAGTGAAGACGACGGGGGGAGATCAGAGCAGTTCTTC
CDR3 protein: CASSEDDGGRSEQFF

clone size: .
D gene: .
J gene: TRBJ1-3
V gene: TRBV6-5
CDR3 DNA: TGTGCCAGCAGGCCAACCTACTCTGGAAACACCATATATTTT
CDR3 protein: CASRPTYSGNTIYF

clone size: .
D gene: TRBD1
J gene: TRBJ1-2
V gene: TRBV7-9
CDR3 DNA: TGTGCCAGCAGTTACACCGGGACAGTCTATGGCTACACCTTC
CDR3 protein: CASSYTGTVYGYTF

clone size: .
D gene: .
J gene: TRBJ2-5
V gene: TRBV13
CDR3 DNA: TGTGCCAGCAGCACATCTCCGGGGGAGCAAGAGACCCAGTACTTC
CDR3 protein: CASSTSPGEQETQYF

clone size: .
D gene: .
J gene: TRBJ2-5
V gene: TRBV11-3
CDR3 DNA: TGTGCCAGCAGCCCTGGACTCCAGGAGACCCAGTACTTC
CDR3 protein: CASSPGLQETQYF

clone size: .
D gene: .
J gene: TRBJ2-3
V gene: TRBV4-2
CDR3 DNA: TGTGCCAGCTCGACCGGGGAGAGCACAGATACGCAGTATTTT
CDR3 protein: CASSTGESTDTQYF